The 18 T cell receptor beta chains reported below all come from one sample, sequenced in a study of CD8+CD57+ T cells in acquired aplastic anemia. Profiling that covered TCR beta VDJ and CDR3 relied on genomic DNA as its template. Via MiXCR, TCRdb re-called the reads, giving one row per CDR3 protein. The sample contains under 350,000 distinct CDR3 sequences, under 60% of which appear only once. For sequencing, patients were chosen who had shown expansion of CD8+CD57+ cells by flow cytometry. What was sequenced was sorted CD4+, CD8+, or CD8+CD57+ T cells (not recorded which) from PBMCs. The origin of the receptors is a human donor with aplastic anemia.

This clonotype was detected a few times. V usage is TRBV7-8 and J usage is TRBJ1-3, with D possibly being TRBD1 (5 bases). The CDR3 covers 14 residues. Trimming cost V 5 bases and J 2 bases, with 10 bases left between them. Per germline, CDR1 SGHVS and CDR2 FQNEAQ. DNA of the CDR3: TGTGCCAGCAGCATTGGGACGGCTGGAAACACCATATATTTT. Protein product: CASSIGTAGNTIYF.

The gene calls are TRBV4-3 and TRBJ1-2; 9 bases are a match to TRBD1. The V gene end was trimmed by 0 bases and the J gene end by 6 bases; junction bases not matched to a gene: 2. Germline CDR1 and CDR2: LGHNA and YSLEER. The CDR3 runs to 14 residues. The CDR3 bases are TGCGCCAGCAGCCAAGAGGACAGGGGTGATGGCTACACCTTC. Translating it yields CASSQEDRGDGYTF.

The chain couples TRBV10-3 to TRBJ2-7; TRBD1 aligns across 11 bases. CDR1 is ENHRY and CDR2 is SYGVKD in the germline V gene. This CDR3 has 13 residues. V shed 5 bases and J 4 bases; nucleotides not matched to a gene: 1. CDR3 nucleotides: TGTGCCATCAGTCGGGACAGGGGGTACGAGCAGTACTTC. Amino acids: CAISRDRGYEQYF.

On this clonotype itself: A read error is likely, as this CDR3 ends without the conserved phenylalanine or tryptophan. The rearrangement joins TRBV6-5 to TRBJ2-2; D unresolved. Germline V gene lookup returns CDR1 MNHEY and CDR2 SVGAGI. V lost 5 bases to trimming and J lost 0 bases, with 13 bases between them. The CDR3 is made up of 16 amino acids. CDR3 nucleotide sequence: TGTGCCAGCAGTCGCCTGCCCCGGGCGAACACCGGGGAGCTGTTTCTT. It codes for CASSRLPRANTGELFL.

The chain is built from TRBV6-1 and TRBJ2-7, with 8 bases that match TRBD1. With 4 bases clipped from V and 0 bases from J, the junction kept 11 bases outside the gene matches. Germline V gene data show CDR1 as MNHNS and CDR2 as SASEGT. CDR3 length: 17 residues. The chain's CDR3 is CASSGTRRTGSSYEQYF. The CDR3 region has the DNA TGTGCCAGCAGTGGAACCCGTCGGACAGGGAGCTCCTACGAGCAGTACTTC.

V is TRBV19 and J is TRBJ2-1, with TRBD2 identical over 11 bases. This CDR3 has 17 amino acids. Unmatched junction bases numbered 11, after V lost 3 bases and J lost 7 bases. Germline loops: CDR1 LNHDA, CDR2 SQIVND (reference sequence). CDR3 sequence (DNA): TGTGCCAGTAGTATTGCACTAGCGGGGGACAGGGCTAATGAGCAGTTCTTC. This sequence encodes CASSIALAGDRANEQFF.

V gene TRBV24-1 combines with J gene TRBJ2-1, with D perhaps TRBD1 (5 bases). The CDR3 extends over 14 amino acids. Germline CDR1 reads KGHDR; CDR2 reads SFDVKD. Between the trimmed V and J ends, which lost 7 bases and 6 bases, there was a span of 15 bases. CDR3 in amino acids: CATRDAQESNEQFF. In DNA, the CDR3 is TGTGCCACCAGGGATGCACAGGAGAGCAATGAGCAGTTCTTC.

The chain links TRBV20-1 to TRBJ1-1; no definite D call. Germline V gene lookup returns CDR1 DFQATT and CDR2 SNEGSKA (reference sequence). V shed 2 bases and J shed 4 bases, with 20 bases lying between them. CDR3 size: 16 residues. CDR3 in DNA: TGCAGTGCTAGAAACCCCAACGGACTGCTAGGCACTGAAGCTTTCTTT. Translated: CSARNPNGLLGTEAFF.

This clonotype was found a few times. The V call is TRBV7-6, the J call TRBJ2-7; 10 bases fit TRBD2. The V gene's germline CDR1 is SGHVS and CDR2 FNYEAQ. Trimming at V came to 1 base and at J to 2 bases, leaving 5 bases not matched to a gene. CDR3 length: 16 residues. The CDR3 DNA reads TGTGCCAGCAGCTTAGGATCCCTAGCGGGGGCCTACGAGCAGTACTTC. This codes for CASSLGSLAGAYEQYF.

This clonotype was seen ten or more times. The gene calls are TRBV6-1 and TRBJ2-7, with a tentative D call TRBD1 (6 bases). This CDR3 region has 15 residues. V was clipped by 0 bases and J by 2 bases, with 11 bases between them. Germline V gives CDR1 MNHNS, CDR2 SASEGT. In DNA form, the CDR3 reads TGTGCCAGCAGTGAAGCGCTTGGACAGACCTACGAGCAGTACTTC. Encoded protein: CASSEALGQTYEQYF.

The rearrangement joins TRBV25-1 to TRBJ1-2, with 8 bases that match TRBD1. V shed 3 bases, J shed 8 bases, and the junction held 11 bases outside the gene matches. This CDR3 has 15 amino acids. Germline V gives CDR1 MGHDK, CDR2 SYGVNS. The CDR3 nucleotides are TGTGCCAGCAGTGATAGGACAGGGCCGACGCTGGGCTACACCTTC. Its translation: CASSDRTGPTLGYTF.

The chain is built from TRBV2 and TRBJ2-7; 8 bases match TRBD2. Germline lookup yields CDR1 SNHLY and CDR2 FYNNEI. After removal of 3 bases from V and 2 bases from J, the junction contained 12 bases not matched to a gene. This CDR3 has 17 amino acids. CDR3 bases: TGTGCCAGCAGTGACCTTATGGCTAGCGGGCAAGCCTACGAGCAGTACTTC. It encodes CASSDLMASGQAYEQYF.

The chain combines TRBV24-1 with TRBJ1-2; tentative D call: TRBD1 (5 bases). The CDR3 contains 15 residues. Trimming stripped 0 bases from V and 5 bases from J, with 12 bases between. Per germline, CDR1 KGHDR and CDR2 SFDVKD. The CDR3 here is CATSDLPGVEYGYTF. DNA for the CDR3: TGTGCCACCAGTGATTTGCCGGGGGTCGAGTATGGCTACACCTTC.

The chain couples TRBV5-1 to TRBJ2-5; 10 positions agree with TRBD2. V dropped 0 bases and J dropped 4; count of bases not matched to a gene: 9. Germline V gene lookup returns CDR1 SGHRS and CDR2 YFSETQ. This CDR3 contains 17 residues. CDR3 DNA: TGCGCCAGCAGCTTGGGGGGCACTAGCGGGACAGGAGAGACCCAGTACTTC. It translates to CASSLGGTSGTGETQYF.

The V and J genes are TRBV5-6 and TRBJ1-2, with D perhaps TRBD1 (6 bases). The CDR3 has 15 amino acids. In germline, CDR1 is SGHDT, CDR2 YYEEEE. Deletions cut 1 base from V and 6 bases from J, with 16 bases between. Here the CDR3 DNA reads TGTGCCAGCAGCTTGACCCCCAGGGGCGGAGATGGCTACACCTTC. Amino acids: CASSLTPRGGDGYTF.

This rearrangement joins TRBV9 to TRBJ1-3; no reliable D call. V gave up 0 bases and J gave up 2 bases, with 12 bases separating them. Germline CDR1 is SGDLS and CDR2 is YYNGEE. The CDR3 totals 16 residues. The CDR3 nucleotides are TGTGCCAGCAGCGTAGCTGGCCTCAAGACTGGAAACACCATATATTTT. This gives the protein CASSVAGLKTGNTIYF.

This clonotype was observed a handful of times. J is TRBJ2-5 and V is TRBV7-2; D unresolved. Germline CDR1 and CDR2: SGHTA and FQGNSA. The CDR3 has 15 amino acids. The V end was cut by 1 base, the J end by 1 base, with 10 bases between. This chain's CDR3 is CASSLDSQPQETQYF. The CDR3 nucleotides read TGTGCCAGCAGCTTAGATTCCCAGCCCCAAGAGACCCAGTACTTC.

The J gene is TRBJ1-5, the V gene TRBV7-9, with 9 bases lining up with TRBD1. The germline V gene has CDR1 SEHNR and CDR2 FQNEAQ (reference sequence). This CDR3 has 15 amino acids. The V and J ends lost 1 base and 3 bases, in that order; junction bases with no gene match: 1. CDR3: CASSLGTGDNQPQHF. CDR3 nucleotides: TGTGCCAGCAGCTTAGGGACAGGGGACAATCAGCCCCAGCATTTT.